These 5 T cell receptor beta chains were all obtained from the same sample, sequenced in a study of blood T cell repertoires in COVID-19. Sequencing was performed with immunoSEQ multiplex PCR; in TCRdb, only in-frame clones are kept and a portion is missing. The sample lists about 39,000 clones, approximately 91% occurring once. What was sequenced was peripheral blood. These receptors were collected from a human donor in a cohort sampled during active COVID-19.

This chain links TRBV7-9 with TRBJ1-1; possibly TRBD1 for D (5 bases). Germline V gene lookup returns CDR1 SEHNR and CDR2 FQNEAQ (reference sequence). The ends were cut back, 6 bases at V and 3 bases at J, with 20 bases in the middle. The CDR3 runs to 16 residues. This CDR3 is CASSPLWGEIDTEAFF. Here the CDR3 DNA reads TGTGCCAGCAGTCCCCTTTGGGGGGAGATAGACACTGAAGCTTTCTTT.

The chain joins TRBV15 to TRBJ2-5, with 7 bases identical to TRBD2. Germline trimming cut 4 bases from V and 5 bases from J; bases unmatched to any gene: 13. Germline CDR1 is LNHNV and CDR2 is YYDKDF (reference sequence). The CDR3 has 16 residues. This CDR3 is CATSNPQLGGMETQYF. CDR3 in DNA: TGTGCCACCAGCAATCCCCAGCTGGGGGGGATGGAGACCCAGTACTTC.

V and J are TRBV20-1 and TRBJ2-5; D remains ambiguous. Germline CDR1 and CDR2: DFQATT and SNEGSKA (reference sequence). V shed 5 bases and J shed 6 bases, with 10 bases lying between them. The CDR3 totals 11 residues. The CDR3 DNA is TGCAGTGCTCCAACTGTCCAGACCCAGTACTTC. Translated: CSAPTVQTQYF.

This clone was recorded only once. CDR3 protein: CAISGYQETQYF. The CDR3 DNA reads as TGTGCCATCAGCGGTTATCAAGAGACCCAGTACTTC. V is TRBV10-3 and J is TRBJ2-5, with D unresolved. The germline V gene encodes CDR1 ENHRY and CDR2 SYGVKD. V was cut by 6 bases and J by 2 bases, with 7 bases left in between. This CDR3 contains 12 residues.

The rearrangement links TRBV28 to TRBJ2-3, with a tentative D call TRBD2 (6 bases). Trimming took 3 bases from V and 0 from J, leaving 10 bases between them. Germline CDR1 is MDHEN and CDR2 is SYDVKM. This CDR3 is built from 15 residues. The DNA for the CDR3 is TGTGCCAGCAGTTTGGGGACTCGAAGCACAGATACGCAGTATTTT. It yields the protein CASSLGTRSTDTQYF.